Each of the 16 T cell receptor beta chains below was sequenced from the same sample in a study of human T cells and chemical hapten exposure. TCRdb re-called the 5' RACE reads through MiXCR, storing one row per CDR3 protein. The sample consists of roughly 120,000 distinct CDR3 sequences, roughly a fifth of them appearing once. The authors extracted total RNA from unfractionated whole blood. Receptors originate from a human donor in good health.

The chain has TRBV10-3 and TRBJ1-1, with 7 bases that match TRBD1. The CDR3 extends over 13 amino acids. Germline CDR1 ENHRY, CDR2 SYGVKD. Trimming took 5 bases from V and 3 from J; bases not matched to a gene: 3. CDR3 loop: CAISRQGHTEAFF. For the CDR3, the DNA is TGTGCCATCAGTCGACAGGGCCACACTGAAGCTTTCTTT.

CDR3 loop: CASCRETGPRGELFF. As DNA, the CDR3 is TGTGCCAGCTGTCGGGAGACAGGCCCCAGGGGGGAGCTGTTTTTT. The genes are TRBV28 and TRBJ2-2; D is perhaps TRBD1 or TRBD2 (6 bases each). Germline V gives CDR1 MDHEN, CDR2 SYDVKM. The ends were cut back, 8 bases at V and 8 bases at J, with 21 bases in the middle. The CDR3 spans 15 residues.

This clonotype was seen a few times. The gene calls are TRBV5-1 and TRBJ2-4, with a tentative D call TRBD1 (6 bases). The germline gives CDR1 SGHRS, CDR2 YFSETQ. CDR3 length: 11 residues. The germline V and J ends were trimmed by 4 bases and 9 bases, with 8 bases remaining between them. As DNA, the CDR3 is TGCGCCAGCAGCGACAGGAGCATTCAGTACTTC. This sequence encodes CASSDRSIQYF.

In this sample, this clonotype turned up many times. The chain combines TRBV11-1 with TRBJ2-3, with a weak D call TRBD2 (5 bases). Trimming took 6 bases from V and 5 from J, leaving 15 bases between them. Germline CDR1 reads SGHAT; CDR2 reads FQDESV (reference sequence). The CDR3 has 14 residues. The CDR3 is CASSLRREGDTQYF. CDR3 coding DNA: TGTGCCAGCAGTCTCCGGCGCGAGGGAGATACGCAGTATTTT.

This clonotype has a handful of counts. The CDR3 DNA reads as TGCGCCAGCAGCCAGCTTGGGGTAGCGGGAGGCGTTGGCACAGATACGCAGTATTTT. This gives the protein CASSQLGVAGGVGTDTQYF. The chain couples TRBV4-1 to TRBJ2-3; 10 bases are a match to TRBD2. V was pared by 3 bases and J by 1 base, with 13 bases of the junction left unmatched. Looked up from germline, CDR1 is MGHRA and CDR2 is YSYEKL. The CDR3 runs to 19 residues.

This clonotype was picked up a small number of times. The chain is built from TRBV6-5 and TRBJ1-6; D remains ambiguous. Germline V gives CDR1 MNHEY, CDR2 SVGAGI. The CDR3 spans 15 residues. V lost 0 bases, J lost 7 bases, and 10 bases lay in between. CDR3 loop: CASSYSVPENSPLHF. The CDR3 bases are TGTGCCAGCAGTTACTCGGTCCCCGAGAATTCACCCCTCCACTTT.

The V and J genes are TRBV3-1 and TRBJ1-4, with D unresolved. This CDR3 comprises 14 residues. The germline V gene has CDR1 LGHDT and CDR2 YNNKEL (reference sequence). V lost 1 base to trimming and J lost 5 bases, with 8 bases between them. CDR3 loop: CASSQGAKNEKLFF. As DNA, the CDR3 is TGTGCCAGCAGCCAAGGAGCGAAAAATGAAAAACTGTTTTTT.

The chain uses TRBV18 and TRBJ1-4; weak D call: TRBD1 (6 bases). The CDR3 is made up of 16 amino acids. V lost 3 bases, J lost 5 bases, and 16 bases lay in between. CDR1 is KGHSH, CDR2 LQKENI, per germline. The CDR3 sequence is CASSPRDTGLNEKLFF. The CDR3 DNA reads TGTGCCAGCTCACCCCGGGACACGGGACTAAATGAAAAACTGTTTTTT.

The chain is built from TRBV6-5 and TRBJ2-7, with no clear D. Germline V gene data show CDR1 as MNHEY and CDR2 as SVGAGI. Trimming removed 8 bases at V and 3 bases at J, with 11 bases between. This CDR3 comprises 12 residues. The CDR3 region is CASGSTSYEQYF. CDR3 nucleotides: TGTGCCAGCGGTTCCACCAGCTACGAGCAGTACTTC.

CDR3 bases: TGCGCCAGCAGCCCCAGGGGGGGCAGCCAGCCCCAGCATTTT. It encodes CASSPRGGSQPQHF. The V and J genes are TRBV5-1 and TRBJ1-5; TRBD1 matches 7 bases. The CDR3 covers 14 residues. Germline V CDR1 and CDR2: SGHRS, YFSETQ. With 4 bases clipped from V and 7 bases from J, the junction kept 8 bases outside the gene matches.

The V and J genes are TRBV12-3 or TRBV12-4 and TRBJ2-3; 13 nucleotides agree with TRBD2. This CDR3 has 15 residues. V dropped 6 bases and J dropped 8; count of bases not matched to a gene: 8. The CDR3 nucleotides read TGTGCCAGCAGCTCTACTAGCGGGAGGGCGGGTACGCAGTATTTT. This gives the protein CASSSTSGRAGTQYF.

The table lists this clonotype with a few counts. The chain employs TRBV7-2 and TRBJ2-3; a possible D gene is TRBD2 (5 bases). The germline gives CDR1 SGHTA, CDR2 FQGNSA. V lost 1 base and J 2 bases, leaving 10 bases between the germline ends. The CDR3 contains 15 residues. The CDR3 loop reads CASSLESTNTDTQYF. The CDR3, as DNA: TGTGCCAGCAGCTTAGAGTCGACTAACACAGATACGCAGTATTTT. The full variable domain, with the rest looked up from reference TRBV7-2 and TRBJ2-3, is GAGVSQSPSNKVTEKGKDVELRCDPISGHTALYWYRQSLGQGLEFLIYFQGNSAPDKSGLPSDRFSAERTGGSVSTLTIQRTQQEDSAVYLCASSLESTNTDTQYFGPGTRLTVL.

The chain recombines TRBV11-2 with TRBJ2-1, with TRBD2 matching 9 bases. Trimming removed 5 bases from V and 5 bases from J; junction bases left unmatched: 4. The length of the CDR3 is 14 residues. From germline, CDR1 is SGHAT and CDR2 FQNNGV. The chain's CDR3 is CASSLSSGNNEQFF. CDR3 bases: TGTGCCAGCAGCCTTTCTAGCGGGAACAATGAGCAGTTCTTC.

This clonotype was seen only a few times. The CDR3 region has the DNA TGTGCCTGGAGTCGAATACTAGCGATCCCAGATACGCAGTATTTT. This translates into CAWSRILAIPDTQYF. V and J are TRBV30 and TRBJ2-3; 7 bases fit TRBD2. Trimming at V came to 2 bases and at J to 4 bases, leaving 9 bases not matched to a gene. The CDR3 runs to 15 residues. From germline, CDR1 is GTSNPN and CDR2 SVGIG (reference sequence). The entire variable domain, with the rest obtained from reference TRBV30 and TRBJ2-3, is as follows: SQTIHQWPATLVQPVGSPLSLECTVEGTSNPNLYWYRQAAGRGLQLLFYSVGIGQISSEVPQNLSASRPQDRQFILSSKKLLLSDSGFYLCAWSRILAIPDTQYFGPGTRLTVL.

V is TRBV12-3 or TRBV12-4 and J is TRBJ1-1; no firm D call. This CDR3 is built from 11 residues. V shed 6 bases and J shed 5 bases, with 7 bases lying between them. In DNA, the CDR3 is TGTGCCAGCAGGGAGGAGACTGAAGCTTTCTTT. Its translation is CASREETEAFF.

Comments on this clonotype: Relative to the germline gene, one junction end is altered; a read error may explain this. CDR3 loop: CASSGTGIYF. In DNA form, the CDR3 reads TGTGCCAGCAGTGGGACAGGGATATACTTC. The chain has TRBV6-5 and TRBJ1-2; 9 positions agree with TRBD1. CDR1 and CDR2 (germline): MNHEY, SVGAGI. This CDR3 spans 10 amino acids.